This is a list of T cell receptor beta chains from one sample in a study of blood T cell repertoires in COVID-19. Here immunoSEQ multiplex PCR was the method, and the copy in TCRdb shows in-frame clones only, minus some. The sample has 340,000 or so clones, over 75% seen once. Material: peripheral blood. The receptors stem from a man aged 50 to 59 with active or convalescent COVID-19. The CDR3 runs from the conserved cysteine through the conserved F or W.

V,J,CDR3
TRBV18,TRBJ1-3,CASSLSTGGGRNTIYF
TRBV6-5,TRBJ1-2,CASSSRTGAPSYGYTF
TRBV7-2,TRBJ2-2,CASSRAGELFF
TRBV10-2,TRBJ2-5,CASSERDRGKETQYF
TRBV10-3,TRBJ2-7,CAATGQGRDEQYF
TRBV14,TRBJ2-5,CASSGHSGTQYF
TRBV19,TRBJ1-2,CASTPAGDYGYTF
TRBV6-5,TRBJ1-3,CASSYYSVKSGNTIYF
TRBV29-1,TRBJ2-1,CSVLVSYNEQFF
TRBV19,TRBJ1-1,CASSIARGPATEAFF
TRBV7-9,TRBJ2-1,CASSLEGGNEQFF
TRBV5-1,TRBJ1-4,CASSARADNEKLFF
TRBV28,TRBJ1-4,CASSLNRGENEKLFF
TRBV3-1/TRBV3-2,TRBJ2-7,CASSQDGVAGAAGYEQYF
TRBV7-9,TRBJ1-2,CASSLKLRDINYGYTF
TRBV11-3,TRBJ2-5,CASSLDTGPQETQYF
TRBV19,TRBJ1-5,CASSPGTGIGNQPQHF
TRBV3-1/TRBV3-2,TRBJ2-7,CASSPRTSGGSYEQYF